The T cell receptor beta chain described here comes from a study of graft-versus-host responses after intestinal transplantation. Overall study: Following induction with anti-thymocyte globulin, all recipients were given tacrolimus and steroids for 2 to 4 years. Findings of the study overall: When patients had graft-donor T cell macrochimerism, their allografts held high graft-versus-host to host-versus-graft clonal ratios. Investigators detected GvH clones in recipient marrow, with some emerging earlier in ileum or blood. Circulating GvH clones peaking coincided with falling HvG clones soon after transplant.

As to this clone: Its antigen is currently unknown.

The table came from immunoSEQ multiplex PCR; TCRdb's copy has only in-frame clones and leaves some out. This sample has 110,000 to 150,000 clones; 92% occur once, and the top ten carry 0.19%. The CDR3 is made up of 15 amino acids. The germline V gene encodes CDR1 LNHNV and CDR2 YYDKDF (reference sequence). V was cut by 1 base and J by 3 bases, with 10 bases left in between. J is TRBJ1-5 and V is TRBV15; D not resolved. Sample: unstimulated CD4+ T cells sorted from spleen or lymph node cells, taken before intestinal transplant. The source of this sequence is a human donor who received an intestinal transplant. CDR3 region: CATSRVGIPNQPQHF. The CDR3 DNA reads as TGTGCCACCAGCAGAGTAGGGATCCCCAATCAGCCCCAGCATTTT.